Listed below are T cell receptor beta chains from one sample, sequenced in a study of T cell changes during pregnancy in multiple sclerosis. This table comes from immunoSEQ multiplex PCR, and its TCRdb copy is limited to in-frame clones, with some not included. The table records around 60,000 clones, roughly 89% of them present only once. The sample in question was CD4+ T cells from peripheral blood mononuclear cells, obtained after pregnancy. Receptor source: a female donor in good health, enrolled as a control in a pregnancy study. Each CDR3 is given with its conserved first and last residue. The D gene is left open where the match is weak. Clone size is given for some rows only: seen once, a few or many times, or a class if the clone is expanded.

j_gene: TRBJ2-7
v_gene: TRBV21-1
abundance: once
d_gene: -
CDR3aa: CASTPGAGVSYEQYF
CDR3nt: TGTGCCAGCACTCCGGGAGCGGGGGTCTCCTACGAGCAGTACTTC

j_gene: TRBJ1-5
v_gene: TRBV5-6
abundance: -
d_gene: -
CDR3aa: CASSLRQGQGNQPQHF
CDR3nt: TGTGCCAGCAGCTTGCGGCAGGGGCAGGGCAATCAGCCCCAGCATTTT

j_gene: TRBJ1-5
v_gene: TRBV30
abundance: -
d_gene: TRBD1
CDR3aa: CAWGGTGGLNQPQHF
CDR3nt: TGTGCCTGGGGGGGGACAGGGGGGCTGAATCAGCCCCAGCATTTT

j_gene: TRBJ2-7
v_gene: TRBV6-1
abundance: -
d_gene: TRBD1
CDR3aa: CASTKGQGASYEQYF
CDR3nt: TGTGCCAGCACCAAAGGACAGGGGGCCTCCTACGAGCAGTACTTC

j_gene: TRBJ1-2
v_gene: TRBV5-4
abundance: -
d_gene: TRBD1
CDR3aa: CASSSGQGINGYTF
CDR3nt: TGTGCCAGCAGCTCCGGACAGGGCATCAATGGCTACACCTTC

j_gene: TRBJ1-1
v_gene: TRBV11-1
abundance: -
d_gene: TRBD1
CDR3aa: CASRMDRGTEAFF
CDR3nt: TGTGCCAGCAGAATGGACAGGGGCACTGAAGCTTTCTTT

j_gene: TRBJ2-5
v_gene: TRBV6-1
abundance: -
d_gene: TRBD2
CDR3aa: CASSLSGGSQETQYF
CDR3nt: TGTGCCAGCAGCCTTAGCGGGGGATCGCAAGAGACCCAGTACTTC

j_gene: TRBJ2-1
v_gene: TRBV5-4
abundance: -
d_gene: TRBD2
CDR3aa: CASSLGGGAVNEQFF
CDR3nt: TGTGCCAGCAGCTTAGGCGGGGGGGCCGTGAATGAGCAGTTCTTC

j_gene: TRBJ2-1
v_gene: TRBV19
abundance: -
d_gene: TRBD1
CDR3aa: CASSSRDRPTWGSYNEQFF
CDR3nt: TGTGCCAGTAGTAGCCGGGACAGGCCGACGTGGGGCTCCTACAATGAGCAGTTCTTC

j_gene: TRBJ1-5
v_gene: TRBV7-2
abundance: once
d_gene: -
CDR3aa: CASSLESQQPQHF
CDR3nt: TGTGCCAGCAGCTTAGAAAGTCAGCAGCCCCAGCATTTT

j_gene: TRBJ1-5
v_gene: TRBV12-2
abundance: -
d_gene: -
CDR3aa: CASRLGVWVSGGGYQPQHF
CDR3nt: TGTGCAAGTCGCTTAGGTGTCTGGGTCTCGGGGGGCGGTTATCAGCCCCAGCATTTT

j_gene: TRBJ1-1
v_gene: TRBV2
abundance: -
d_gene: -
CDR3aa: CASSEVRVEAFF
CDR3nt: TGTGCCAGCAGTGAGGTCAGGGTTGAAGCTTTCTTT

j_gene: TRBJ1-1
v_gene: TRBV18
abundance: -
d_gene: -
CDR3aa: CASSPSVNTEAFF
CDR3nt: TGTGCCAGCTCCCCAAGCGTGAACACTGAAGCTTTCTTT

j_gene: TRBJ2-1
v_gene: TRBV21-1
abundance: -
d_gene: -
CDR3aa: CASSNSRTSGGCISYNEQFF
CDR3nt: TGTGCCAGCAGCAATTCAAGGACTAGCGGGGGCTGTATCTCCTACAATGAGCAGTTCTTC

j_gene: TRBJ1-4
v_gene: TRBV7-2
abundance: -
d_gene: -
CDR3aa: CASSSTYEKLFF
CDR3nt: TGTGCCAGCAGCTCTACTTATGAAAAACTGTTTTTT

j_gene: TRBJ1-1
v_gene: TRBV30
abundance: few
d_gene: -
CDR3aa: CAWSVGGMGLAFF
CDR3nt: TGTGCCTGGAGTGTAGGAGGGATGGGGTTGGCTTTCTTT

j_gene: TRBJ2-5
v_gene: TRBV10-1
abundance: -
d_gene: -
CDR3aa: CASMSGEETQYF
CDR3nt: TGCGCCAGCATGTCGGGGGAGGAGACCCAGTACTTC

j_gene: TRBJ1-2
v_gene: TRBV5-4
abundance: -
d_gene: -
CDR3aa: CASTLGGAGYGYTF
CDR3nt: TGTGCCAGCACCCTGGGGGGGGCGGGCTATGGCTACACCTTC

j_gene: TRBJ2-2
v_gene: TRBV6-5
abundance: -
d_gene: -
CDR3aa: CASRETGPNTGELFF
CDR3nt: TGTGCCAGCAGAGAGACAGGACCGAACACCGGGGAGCTGTTTTTT

j_gene: TRBJ1-6
v_gene: TRBV30
abundance: once
d_gene: -
CDR3aa: CAWSVNLDYLIGGSPLHF
CDR3nt: TGTGCCTGGAGTGTAAATCTTGACTATCTCATCGGTGGTTCACCCCTCCACTTT

j_gene: TRBJ2-1
v_gene: TRBV11-2
abundance: -
d_gene: TRBD2
CDR3aa: CASSFPRGGGSEQFF
CDR3nt: TGTGCCAGCAGCTTTCCCCGGGGGGGAGGTAGTGAGCAGTTCTTC

j_gene: TRBJ1-4
v_gene: TRBV18
abundance: -
d_gene: -
CDR3aa: CASSPGVQGSNEKLFF
CDR3nt: TGTGCCAGCTCACCAGGAGTCCAGGGATCTAATGAAAAACTGTTTTTT

j_gene: TRBJ2-2
v_gene: TRBV11-3
abundance: -
d_gene: -
CDR3aa: CASSSSGTGELFF
CDR3nt: TGTGCCAGCAGCAGCAGCGGCACCGGGGAGCTGTTTTTT

j_gene: TRBJ2-7
v_gene: TRBV7-7
abundance: once
d_gene: -
CDR3aa: CASSLVGASEQYF
CDR3nt: TGTGCTAGCAGCTTAGTGGGGGCCAGCGAGCAGTACTTC

j_gene: TRBJ1-6
v_gene: TRBV7-3
abundance: few
d_gene: -
CDR3aa: CASSYRDNSPLHF
CDR3nt: TGTGCCAGCAGCTACAGGGATAATTCACCCCTCCACTTT

j_gene: TRBJ1-2
v_gene: TRBV9
abundance: once
d_gene: TRBD1
CDR3aa: CASSQGQGSGYTF
CDR3nt: TGTGCCAGCAGCCAAGGACAGGGATCTGGCTACACCTTC

j_gene: TRBJ2-7
v_gene: TRBV7-3
abundance: -
d_gene: -
CDR3aa: CASSLIGGSTYEQYF
CDR3nt: TGTGCCAGCAGCTTAATTGGCGGTTCAACCTACGAGCAGTACTTC

j_gene: TRBJ1-1
v_gene: TRBV27
abundance: -
d_gene: TRBD1
CDR3aa: CASSLGQGETEAFF
CDR3nt: TGTGCCAGCAGTTTGGGTCAGGGGGAAACTGAAGCTTTCTTT

j_gene: TRBJ2-3
v_gene: TRBV5-1
abundance: -
d_gene: TRBD1
CDR3aa: CASSHRGRETDTQYF
CDR3nt: TGCGCCAGCAGCCACAGGGGGCGTGAGACAGATACGCAGTATTTT

j_gene: TRBJ2-1
v_gene: TRBV11-1
abundance: -
d_gene: TRBD2
CDR3aa: CASSLALLRGGYNEQFF
CDR3nt: TGTGCCAGCAGCTTAGCGCTGTTGCGGGGGGGCTACAATGAGCAGTTCTTC

j_gene: TRBJ2-7
v_gene: TRBV7-2
abundance: few
d_gene: TRBD2
CDR3aa: CASSLLGTSGSYEQYF
CDR3nt: TGTGCCAGCAGCTTACTCGGGACTAGCGGGTCTTACGAGCAGTACTTC

j_gene: TRBJ2-3
v_gene: TRBV19
abundance: -
d_gene: TRBD2
CDR3aa: CASSMISGLTDTQYF
CDR3nt: TGTGCCAGTAGTATGATTAGCGGGTTGACAGATACGCAGTATTTT

j_gene: TRBJ1-4
v_gene: TRBV7-6
abundance: -
d_gene: -
CDR3aa: CASSPEGRDEKLFF
CDR3nt: TGTGCCAGCAGCCCCGAGGGTCGGGATGAAAAACTGTTTTTT

j_gene: TRBJ1-5
v_gene: TRBV19
abundance: -
d_gene: TRBD1
CDR3aa: CASTRQGEGYQPQHF
CDR3nt: TGTGCCAGTACCCGACAGGGAGAGGGGTATCAGCCCCAGCATTTT

j_gene: TRBJ2-7
v_gene: TRBV18
abundance: -
d_gene: TRBD2
CDR3aa: CASSPKLAGGLYEQYF
CDR3nt: TGTGCCAGCTCACCCAAACTAGCGGGGGGGCTCTACGAGCAGTACTTC

j_gene: TRBJ1-2
v_gene: TRBV27
abundance: -
d_gene: -
CDR3aa: CASGEGRGGYYGYTF
CDR3nt: TGTGCCAGCGGGGAGGGCAGGGGTGGTTACTATGGCTACACCTTC

j_gene: TRBJ2-7
v_gene: TRBV6-6
abundance: -
d_gene: TRBD2
CDR3aa: CASRLLAGEQYF
CDR3nt: TGTGCCAGCAGACTTCTAGCGGGCGAGCAGTACTTC

j_gene: TRBJ2-5
v_gene: TRBV29-1
abundance: -
d_gene: TRBD2
CDR3aa: CSVGPDGGETQYF
CDR3nt: TGCAGCGTGGGGCCAGACGGGGGGGAGACCCAGTACTTC

j_gene: TRBJ1-5
v_gene: TRBV18
abundance: -
d_gene: TRBD1
CDR3aa: CASSAGQGDQPQHF
CDR3nt: TGTGCCAGCTCCGCGGGACAGGGTGATCAGCCCCAGCATTTT

j_gene: TRBJ2-7
v_gene: TRBV19
abundance: -
d_gene: TRBD1
CDR3aa: CASRDSDLYEQYF
CDR3nt: TGTGCCAGTCGGGACAGCGATTTGTACGAGCAGTACTTC

j_gene: TRBJ2-1
v_gene: TRBV7-3
abundance: -
d_gene: -
CDR3aa: CASTKAAGNYNEQFF
CDR3nt: TGTGCCAGCACCAAAGCGGCGGGTAACTACAATGAGCAGTTCTTC

j_gene: TRBJ2-3
v_gene: TRBV4-1
abundance: -
d_gene: -
CDR3aa: CASSQVRTSTDTQYF
CDR3nt: TGCGCCAGCAGCCAAGTTAGAACTAGCACAGATACGCAGTATTTT

j_gene: TRBJ1-4
v_gene: TRBV5-1
abundance: -
d_gene: TRBD1
CDR3aa: CASSLARGNANEKLFF
CDR3nt: TGCGCCAGCAGCTTGGCCAGGGGGAATGCTAATGAAAAACTGTTTTTT